The 28 T cell receptor beta chains presented below share a single source sample, sequenced in a study of cytomegalovirus exposure and HLA in healthy donors. Vbeta (60) and Jbeta (13) primers were used in the PCR. Data came from immunoSEQ multiplex PCR; TCRdb stores just in-frame clones and leaves some out. The sample records 110,000 or so clones, about two thirds being singletons. The sequenced sample consisted of PBMCs. Every receptor here comes from a woman in her sixties or seventies in good health and CMV-seropositive.

This chain links TRBV18 with TRBJ2-7, with 9 bases lining up with TRBD1. Germline trimming cut 5 bases from V and 3 bases from J; bases unmatched to any gene: 2. Germline values: CDR1 KGHSH, CDR2 LQKENI. The CDR3 length is 13 residues. This chain's CDR3 is CASSSDRGYEQYF. CDR3 nucleotides: TGTGCCAGCTCATCGGACAGGGGCTACGAGCAGTACTTC.

V gene TRBV6-5 combines with J gene TRBJ2-1, with TRBD2 as a possible D gene (6 bases). V was trimmed by 1 base and J by 5 bases, leaving 15 bases between them. CDR3 length equals 16 residues. CDR1 is MNHEY and CDR2 is SVGAGI in the germline V gene. CDR3: CASSYLRLGNHNEQFF. The CDR3 coding sequence is TGTGCCAGCAGTTACTTGAGACTAGGGAATCACAATGAGCAGTTCTTC.

This clone was observed a handful of times. The chain combines TRBV2 with TRBJ1-6; 7 bases align to TRBD1. The CDR3 is 14 amino acids. The ends lost 7 bases at V and 7 bases at J; junction bases unmatched: 7. CDR1 SNHLY and CDR2 FYNNEI come from the germline V gene. In DNA, the CDR3 is TGTGCCAGCACCGAGACAGGGCAGAATTCACCCCTCCACTTT. This translates into CASTETGQNSPLHF.

As concerns this clone: Germline and junction disagree at one end, which may indicate a read error. At the DNA level, this CDR3 is encoded by other sequences in the same sample as well. This chain links TRBV13 with TRBJ2-7; a weak D match, TRBD2 (6 bases). Germline V gene sequence: CDR1 PRHDT, CDR2 FYEKMQ (reference sequence). The CDR3 spans 15 residues. The CDR3 is CASGSNLLPPGRRDF. The DNA of the CDR3 is TGTGCCAGCGGCTCCAACTTACTACCCCCGGGCCGGAGGGACTTC.

The rearrangement joins TRBV6-5 to TRBJ1-2; no clear D gene. The germline CDR1 and CDR2 sequences are MNHEY and SVGAGI. V was trimmed by 6 bases and J by 0 bases, leaving 14 bases between them. The CDR3 is 15 amino acids. Here the CDR3 reads CASSYRGNANYGYTF. CDR3 DNA: TGTGCCAGCAGCTACAGAGGGAACGCTAACTATGGCTACACCTTC.

V usage is TRBV4-1 and J usage is TRBJ1-3; 8 nucleotides match TRBD1. Germline CDR1 and CDR2: MGHRA and YSYEKL. Germline trimming cut 3 bases from V and 0 bases from J; bases unmatched to any gene: 4. The CDR3 loop spans 16 amino acids. The CDR3 nucleotides read TGCGCCAGCAGCCAGAACAGGGGGGTCTCTGGAAACACCATATATTTT. This encodes CASSQNRGVSGNTIYF.

A single count supports this clone. This chain uses TRBV19 with TRBJ2-1; D is uncertain. Trimming removed 4 bases at V and 2 bases at J, with 9 bases between. Germline loops: CDR1 LNHDA, CDR2 SQIVND (reference sequence). CDR3 length: 14 residues. The CDR3 coding sequence is TGTGCCAGTAGTAGTGATGCGGCCTACAATGAGCAGTTCTTC. Its protein is CASSSDAAYNEQFF.

The chain carries TRBV20-1 and TRBJ2-5, with a weak D call TRBD1 (5 bases). Trimming removed 8 bases at V and 5 bases at J, with 12 bases between. Germline V gives CDR1 DFQATT, CDR2 SNEGSKA (reference sequence). This CDR3 is 11 amino acids long. CDR3 loop: CSRGRRETQYF. DNA of the CDR3: TGCAGTAGGGGTCGTCGGGAGACCCAGTACTTC.

This clone turned up a few times. The V call is TRBV19, the J call TRBJ2-3, with 7 bases matching TRBD2. Germline V gene lookup returns CDR1 LNHDA and CDR2 SQIVND (reference sequence). V lost 5 bases and J lost 4; bases outside the gene matches: 6. There are 14 residues in the CDR3. CDR3 bases: TGTGCCAGTAGTGTAAAGACTAGCCCAGATACGCAGTATTTT. Translated, it gives CASSVKTSPDTQYF. The full variable domain, with the rest looked up from reference TRBV19 and TRBJ2-3, is DGGITQSPKYLFRKEGQNVTLSCEQNLNHDAMYWYRQDPGQGLRLIYYSQIVNDFQKGDIAEGYSVSREKKESFPLTVTSAQKNPTAFYLCASSVKTSPDTQYFGPGTRLTVL.

The gene calls are TRBV5-1 and TRBJ2-1, with TRBD2 matching 11 bases. CDR1 SGHRS and CDR2 YFSETQ come from the germline V gene. CDR3 length: 16 residues. V shed 4 bases, J shed 5 bases, and the junction held 8 bases outside the gene matches. CDR3 coding DNA: TGCGCCAGCAGCCCACCAACTAGCGGGGGAAACAATGAGCAGTTCTTC. Translated, it gives CASSPPTSGGNNEQFF.

About this clone itself: At one end the junction does not follow the germline gene, possibly because of a read error. The V gene is TRBV5-1, the J gene TRBJ2-5, with D perhaps matching TRBD1 (6 bases). In germline, CDR1 is SGHRS, CDR2 YFSETQ. The CDR3 loop spans 13 amino acids. The CDR3 region has the DNA TGCGCCAGCAGCTTGACAGGGCAAGAGGCCCAGTACTTC. It yields the protein CASSLTGQEAQYF.

The chain couples TRBV4-2 to TRBJ2-5, with TRBD2 matching 8 bases. CDR1 is LGHNA and CDR2 is YNFKEQ in the germline V gene. This CDR3 is 15 amino acids long. The trim removed 0 bases at V and 5 bases at J, leaving 5 bases unmatched. The CDR3 DNA reads TGTGCCAGCAGCCAAGACGGGACTAGAAAGGAGACCCAGTACTTC. Translating it yields CASSQDGTRKETQYF.

This clone appeared a few times. The chain combines TRBV7-9 with TRBJ2-5, with a possible D match to TRBD1 (6 bases). The length of the CDR3 is 13 residues. Trimming took off 5 bases at V and 3 bases at J, with 10 bases between the two ends. Germline-derived CDR1 and CDR2 are SEHNR and FQNEAQ (reference sequence). The CDR3 is CASSQDSKETQYF. DNA of the CDR3: TGTGCCAGCAGCCAGGACAGTAAAGAGACCCAGTACTTC. Based on the CDR3 plus reference TRBV7-9 and TRBJ2-5, the full variable domain is DTGVSQNPRHKITKRGQNVTFRCDPISEHNRLYWYRQTLGQGPEFLTYFQNEAQLEKSRLLSDRFSAERPKGSFSTLEIQRTEQGDSAMYLCASSQDSKETQYFGPGTRLLVL.

The rearrangement links TRBV30 to TRBJ1-2, with D possibly TRBD1 on 5 matching bases. CDR3 length: 11 amino acids. Germline V gene sequence: CDR1 GTSNPN, CDR2 SVGIG (reference sequence). Trimming cost V 2 bases and J 7 bases, with 8 bases left between them. CDR3 residues: CAWSTGLGYTF. CDR3 in DNA: TGTGCCTGGAGTACGGGACTTGGCTACACCTTC.

As to this clone: This same CDR3 is encoded by further DNA sequences in the sample. V gene TRBV6-5 combines with J gene TRBJ2-2; no reliable D call. The CDR3 is 13 amino acids. Per the germline V gene, CDR1 is MNHEY and CDR2 is SVGAGI. Deletions cut 5 bases from V and 2 bases from J, with 6 bases between. The chain's CDR3 is CASSAGNTGELFF. The CDR3 DNA sequence: TGTGCCAGCAGTGCAGGAAACACCGGGGAGCTGTTTTTT.

The chain uses TRBV19 and TRBJ2-3, with D possibly TRBD2 on 5 matching bases. The germline V gene encodes CDR1 LNHDA and CDR2 SQIVND (reference sequence). Trimming took off 10 bases at V and 0 bases at J, with 11 bases between the two ends. There are 13 residues in the CDR3. The CDR3 nucleotides are TGTGCCACCAAAGGACTCAGCACAGATACGCAGTATTTT. This codes for CATKGLSTDTQYF.

The chain links TRBV4-3 to TRBJ1-2; D is perhaps TRBD1 (6 bases). Deletions cut 4 bases from V and 4 bases from J, with 16 bases between. This CDR3 has 15 residues. Per the germline V gene, CDR1 is LGHNA and CDR2 is YSLEER. CDR3 DNA: TGCGCCAGCAGCCCCCCGAATGGACAGCTCTATGGCTACACCTTC. This sequence encodes CASSPPNGQLYGYTF.

This rearrangement joins TRBV4-2 to TRBJ1-5; D is uncertain. The germline V gene encodes CDR1 LGHNA and CDR2 YNFKEQ. This CDR3 contains 15 residues. Trimming removed 1 base at V and 5 bases at J, with 12 bases between. The CDR3 coding sequence is TGTGCCAGCAGCCAAGTGGGCGTCGGGGATCAGCCCCAGCATTTT. It is translated as CASSQVGVGDQPQHF.

This chain joins TRBV6-1 and TRBJ1-2; 9 bases line up with TRBD1. The CDR3 runs 15 residues. J lost 2 bases, V lost 4 bases, and 5 bases had no gene match. From germline, CDR1 is MNHNS and CDR2 SASEGT. CDR3 DNA sequence: TGTGCCAGCAGTGCGGGACAGGGAGTCAACTATGGCTACACCTTC. It yields the protein CASSAGQGVNYGYTF.

The chain combines TRBV7-3 with TRBJ1-2; 7 bases match TRBD1. V lost 2 bases, J lost 2 bases, and 2 bases stayed unmatched. Germline V lookup: CDR1 SGHTA, CDR2 FQGTGA. This CDR3 comprises 14 residues. CDR3 bases: TGTGCCAGCAGCTTACAGGGGGGAAACTATGGCTACACCTTC. Protein: CASSLQGGNYGYTF.

The gene calls are TRBV2 and TRBJ1-5, with 9 bases lining up with TRBD1. J lost 4 bases, V lost 5 bases, and 3 bases had no gene match. The CDR3 has 14 amino acids. Germline V gives CDR1 SNHLY, CDR2 FYNNEI. CDR3 in amino acids: CASSYGQGNQPQHF. CDR3 in DNA: TGTGCCAGCAGTTATGGACAGGGGAATCAGCCCCAGCATTTT.

V is TRBV5-4 and J is TRBJ1-2, with TRBD1 matching 8 bases. The CDR3 is made up of 15 amino acids. Unmatched junction bases numbered 15, after V lost 6 bases and J lost 8 bases. The germline gives CDR1 SGHNT, CDR2 YYREEE (reference sequence). The CDR3 region is CASTLSPQGAQGYTF. The CDR3 DNA is TGTGCCAGCACCCTTTCCCCGCAGGGGGCTCAGGGCTACACCTTC. Supplemented by reference TRBV5-4 and TRBJ1-2, the full variable domain reads ETGVTQSPTHLIKTRGQQVTLRCSSQSGHNTVSWYQQALGQGPQFIFQYYREEENGRGNFPPRFSGLQFPNYSSELNVNALELDDSALYLCASTLSPQGAQGYTFGSGTRLTVV.

This clone has only a few counts. The chain uses TRBV30 and TRBJ1-5, with D maybe TRBD1 (5 bases). Trimming cost V 3 bases and J 0 bases, with 12 bases left between them. Germline CDR1 reads GTSNPN; CDR2 reads SVGIG (reference sequence). There are 15 residues in the CDR3. CDR3 coding DNA: TGTGCCTGGAGGTCGGGGGAGGATAGCAATCAGCCCCAGCATTTT. The encoded protein is CAWRSGEDSNQPQHF.

This sequence joins TRBV30 and TRBJ1-5, with TRBD1 identical over 12 bases. V lost 7 bases, J lost 6 bases, and 7 bases stayed unmatched. In germline, CDR1 is GTSNPN, CDR2 SVGIG (reference sequence). The CDR3 runs to 14 residues. The CDR3 here is CALGGQGARQPQHF. Here the CDR3 DNA reads TGTGCCTTGGGGGGACAGGGGGCTCGTCAGCCCCAGCATTTT.

The chain carries TRBV30 and TRBJ1-2; D not certain. Trimming shortened V by 0 bases and J by 7 bases, and 12 bases separated the two germline ends. Germline loops: CDR1 GTSNPN, CDR2 SVGIG (reference sequence). The CDR3 contains 13 residues. The CDR3 DNA is TGTGCCTGGAGTGTCACCCGGGTCGGTGGCTACACCTTC. It specifies CAWSVTRVGGYTF. The full variable domain, completed using reference TRBV30 and TRBJ1-2, is SQTIHQWPATLVQPVGSPLSLECTVEGTSNPNLYWYRQAAGRGLQLLFYSVGIGQISSEVPQNLSASRPQDRQFILSSKKLLLSDSGFYLCAWSVTRVGGYTFGSGTRLTVV.

This chain links TRBV7-6 with TRBJ1-1; D unresolved. This CDR3 region has 15 residues. The germline V gene has CDR1 SGHVS and CDR2 FNYEAQ. The V end was cut by 1 base, the J end by 7 bases, with 16 bases between. The DNA for the CDR3 is TGTGCCAGCAGCTTAGAGTCCCGGTCGGGGATTGAAGCTTTCTTT. Residues: CASSLESRSGIEAFF.

The genes are TRBV6-5 and TRBJ2-1; 9 nucleotides agree with TRBD2. The CDR3 consists of 14 residues. In germline, CDR1 is MNHEY, CDR2 SVGAGI. With V trimmed by 4 bases and J by 8 bases, 6 bases remained unmatched. CDR3 protein: CASSWRGGHDEQFF. In DNA, the CDR3 is TGTGCCAGCAGTTGGCGGGGGGGCCACGATGAGCAGTTCTTC.

This clone was found a few times. The CDR3 is CASSFSGENTEAFF. CDR3 in DNA: TGTGCCAGCAGCTTCTCAGGTGAGAACACTGAAGCTTTCTTT. The V call is TRBV11-2, the J call TRBJ1-1; D uncertain. This CDR3 has 14 residues. V lost 3 bases to trimming and J lost 1 base, with 9 bases between them. Germline CDR1 SGHAT, CDR2 FQNNGV.